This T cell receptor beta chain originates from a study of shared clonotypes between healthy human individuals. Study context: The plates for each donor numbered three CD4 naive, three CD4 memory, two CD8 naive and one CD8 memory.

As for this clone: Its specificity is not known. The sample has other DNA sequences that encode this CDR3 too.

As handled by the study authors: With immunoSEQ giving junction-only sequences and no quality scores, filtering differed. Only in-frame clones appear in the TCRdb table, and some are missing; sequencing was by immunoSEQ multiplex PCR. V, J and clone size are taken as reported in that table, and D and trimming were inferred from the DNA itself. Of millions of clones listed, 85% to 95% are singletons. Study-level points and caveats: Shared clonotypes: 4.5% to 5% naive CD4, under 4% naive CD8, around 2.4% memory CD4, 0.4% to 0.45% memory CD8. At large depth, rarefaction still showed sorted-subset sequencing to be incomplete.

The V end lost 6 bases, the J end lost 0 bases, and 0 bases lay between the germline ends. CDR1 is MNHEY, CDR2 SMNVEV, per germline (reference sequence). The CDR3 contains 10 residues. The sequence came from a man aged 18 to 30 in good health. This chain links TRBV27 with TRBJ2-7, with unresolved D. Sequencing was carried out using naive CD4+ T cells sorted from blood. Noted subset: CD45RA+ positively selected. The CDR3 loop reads CASSSYEQYF. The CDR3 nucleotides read TGTGCCAGCAGCTCCTACGAGCAGTACTTC.